This is a list of T cell receptor beta chains from one sample in a study of OX40 agonist ivuxolimab in advanced cancers. Profiling relied on immunoSEQ multiplex PCR, and the TCRdb table lists in-frame clones only, not all of them. Of 75,000 to 95,000 clones in the sample, more than 75% are singletons; the top ten hold over 2%. The specimen was CD4+ or CD8+ T cells sorted from blood, collected in a trial of the OX40 agonist ivuxolimab. The receptor source for this set is an adult with an advanced solid tumor such as melanoma, head and neck, liver or kidney cancer. The CDR3 runs from the conserved cysteine through the conserved F or W.

TRBV21-1	TRBJ1-6	CARRGRDCRNSPLHF
TRBV9	TRBJ2-3	CASSPKGETTDTQYF
TRBV4-3	TRBJ1-6	CASSQEWGTTSPLHF
TRBV5-6	TRBJ2-5	CASSYRRSGLASETQYF
TRBV7-6	TRBJ1-1	CASSALQGVGTEAFF
TRBV7-7	TRBJ2-5	CASSFAEASGGAGTQYF
TRBV7-2	TRBJ1-3	CASSAGVQGNTIYF
TRBV29-1	TRBJ2-5	CSVWDRETQYF
TRBV2	TRBJ1-2	CASTRTGNYGYTF
TRBV6-1	TRBJ2-3	CASSVVPAGGSDTQYF
TRBV4-2	TRBJ1-4	CASSQEISGVGEKLFF
TRBV9	TRBJ1-6	CASSTTGGGNSPLHF
TRBV7-3	TRBJ2-3	CASSLTGDTQYF
TRBV11-2	TRBJ2-7	CASSPSGRTYEQYF
TRBV5-1	TRBJ2-2	CASSQGQALGGELFF
TRBV5-6	TRBJ2-7	CASSARLAGVTKGEQYF
TRBV19	TRBJ1-3	CASDSGTGNTIYF
TRBV7-2	TRBJ2-3	CASSTVGDSTDTQYF
TRBV2	TRBJ2-1	CASSKQGNIYNEQFF
TRBV29-1	TRBJ1-2	CSVEERGQGNYGYTF
TRBV5-1	TRBJ1-6	CASSLGQIYNSPLHF
TRBV30	TRBJ1-6	CAWTPGQSPSPLHF
TRBV27	TRBJ2-1	CASSPRVGLAGTEQFF
TRBV14	TRBJ1-1	CASSENRGRDTEAFF
TRBV18	TRBJ1-5	CASSPGTPSDYSNQPQHF
TRBV11-2	TRBJ1-1	CASSLVTGGGTEAFF
TRBV7-9	TRBJ1-4	CASSPTLDGVEKLFF
TRBV6-1	TRBJ1-2	CASRDSLTNYGYTF
TRBV10-3	TRBJ2-2	CAISGVEGRPGELFF
TRBV7-2	TRBJ2-5	CASSLGGPAQETQYF
TRBV28	TRBJ2-2	CASTFQGELFF
TRBV7-2	TRBJ1-6	CASSLERGRGSPLHF
TRBV7-7	TRBJ2-2	CASSLEQNPTGELFF
TRBV7-9	TRBJ2-7	CASSLRDSYHYEQYF
TRBV10-1	TRBJ1-2	CASRRRGTDQPSNYGYTF
TRBV7-8	TRBJ1-4	CASSQDGNEKLFF
TRBV9	TRBJ2-2	CASRQGNTGELFF
TRBV4-2	TRBJ1-6	CASSQDAVLGNSPLHF
TRBV28	TRBJ2-7	CASREDGSSYEQYF
TRBV6-6	NA	CASSYSTASGEQYF
TRBV6-1	TRBJ2-1	CASKLSLRDHHEQFF
TRBV15	TRBJ2-4	CATSRGGTVAKNIQYF
TRBV9	TRBJ2-1	CASSGGLHNEQFF
TRBV11-2	TRBJ2-5	CASSLATGRQETQYF
TRBV7-2	TRBJ1-5	CASSSHNRVNQPQHF
TRBV29-1	TRBJ2-7	CSVGRGFGEQYF
TRBV7-2	TRBJ2-7	CASSRQGYEQYF
TRBV6-5	TRBJ2-3	CASSYAGATDTQYF
TRBV27	TRBJ2-1	CASSFTSGGFEVAYNEQFF
TRBV6-4	TRBJ1-2	CASSGGTGSGYTF
TRBV2	TRBJ2-5	CASTLRLAGEETQYF
TRBV18	TRBJ1-1	CASSRGLEVEAFF
TRBV20-1	TRBJ2-7	CSAGGQYEQYF
TRBV5-1	TRBJ2-3	CASTEGGADTQYF
TRBV30	TRBJ1-4	CAWSFRGREKLFF
TRBV27	TRBJ2-1	CASTAGGASSYNEQFF
TRBV6-1	TRBJ1-2	CASSEGPNSLHYGYTF
TRBV7-3	TRBJ2-3	CASSYRVWGTDTQYF
TRBV5-1	TRBJ2-3	CASSLSSSTDTQYF